This T cell receptor (beta chain) was identified in a study of blood T cell repertoires in COVID-19. Looking at the study overall: Sites in the United States, Italy and Spain provided acute and convalescent COVID-19 samples. In each case, the material was cDNA or gDNA derived from T cells, B-cell-depleted T cells, or PBMCs.

How the authors handled the data: Amplifying reference gene primers gave estimates of nucleated cell counts. Libraries were prepared by immunoSEQ multiplex PCR; TCRdb keeps only in-frame clonotypes and omits some of them. V, J and clone size reflect that table, while D and trimming were determined from the DNA. This repertoire shows 210,000 or so clones, roughly 94% found once; its top ten account for around 1.2%. This CDR3 has 14 residues. Deletions cut 0 bases from V and 10 bases from J, with 13 bases between. The germline V gene has CDR1 LGHDT and CDR2 YNNKEL (reference sequence). This TCR derives from a man between 25 and 39 years old with acute or convalescent COVID-19. The gene calls are TRBV3-1 (or the pseudogene TRBV3-2) and TRBJ2-1; D is possibly TRBD2 (5 bases). The sample taken for sequencing was peripheral blood. The CDR3 DNA is TGTGCCAGCAGCCAAGATTACCCCGGACTGGAGCAGTTCTTC. Translating it yields CASSQDYPGLEQFF.